These T cell receptor beta chains were read from a single sample in a study of identifying expanded T cells in peripheral blood. Assay used: immunoSEQ multiplex PCR; TCRdb lists only in-frame clones, some missing. The sample gives approximately 130,000 clones, approximately 88% of which show up once; 3.3% is in the top ten. Sequencing was done on a sample of blood. The receptor set was obtained from a person aged 18-70 years in good health. Both conserved end residues are part of each CDR3. A D gene is named only where the DNA matches it firmly. Some rows mark clone size as missing; the rest say once, few, many or name a class of expanded clone.

CDR3 length | J gene | D gene | V gene | clone size | CDR3 protein | CDR3 DNA
15 | TRBJ1-1 | NA | TRBV25-1 | NA | CASSEHGAENTEAFF | TGTGCCAGCAGTGAACACGGGGCCGAGAACACTGAAGCTTTCTTT
15 | TRBJ2-2 | NA | TRBV5-1 | NA | CASSLREVSTGELFF | TGCGCCAGCAGCTTGAGGGAAGTGTCCACCGGGGAGCTGTTTTTT
14 | TRBJ1-1 | NA | TRBV6-1 | NA | CASKYVEMNTEAFF | TGTGCCAGCAAGTACGTGGAAATGAACACTGAAGCTTTCTTT
17 | TRBJ2-7 | TRBD1 | TRBV13 | NA | CASSSTDRTGGSYEQYF | TGTGCCAGCAGCTCAACCGATAGGACAGGGGGATCCTACGAGCAGTACTTC
14 | TRBJ2-3 | NA | TRBV11-2 | NA | CASRIGGPTDTQYF | TGTGCCAGCAGAATTGGGGGGCCCACAGATACGCAGTATTTT
15 | TRBJ1-1 | NA | TRBV7-9 | NA | CASSFQDSGNTEAFF | TGTGCCAGCAGCTTTCAGGACAGTGGAAACACTGAAGCTTTCTTT
16 | TRBJ2-3 | TRBD2 | TRBV6-4 | NA | CASSDHGTSGGDTQYF | TGTGCCAGCAGTGATCACGGGACTAGCGGGGGAGATACGCAGTATTTT
15 | TRBJ2-2 | NA | TRBV4-3 | NA | CASSQDAGFTGELFF | TGCGCCAGCAGCCAAGATGCAGGATTCACCGGGGAGCTGTTTTTT
9 | TRBJ2-7 | NA | TRBV21-1 | once | CASEGDQYF | TGTGCCAGCGAGGGGGACCAGTACTTC
15 | TRBJ2-7 | NA | TRBV4-1 | NA | CASSQDRFPRGEQYF | TGCGCCAGCAGCCAAGATAGATTCCCTCGGGGGGAGCAGTACTTC
14 | TRBJ1-1 | NA | TRBV7-2 | NA | CASSSRSLGTEAFF | TGTGCCAGCAGTTCTCGATCGCTCGGGACTGAAGCTTTCTTT
18 | TRBJ2-2 | TRBD1 | TRBV7-3 | NA | CASSLLGRTGANTGELFF | TGTGCCAGCAGCTTATTAGGCCGGACAGGTGCGAACACCGGGGAGCTGTTTTTT
19 | TRBJ2-5 | TRBD2 | TRBV7-8 | NA | CASSLGLAGGPSGQETQYF | TGTGCCAGCAGCTTAGGGCTAGCGGGGGGGCCGTCAGGCCAAGAGACCCAGTACTTC
13 | TRBJ1-1 | NA | TRBV27 | NA | CASSRTENTEAFF | TGTGCCAGCAGCCGGACGGAGAACACTGAAGCTTTCTTT
17 | TRBJ2-3 | TRBD1 | TRBV25-1 | NA | CASRPQPPGQLSDTQYF | TGTGCCAGCAGACCCCAGCCCCCGGGACAGCTTTCAGATACGCAGTATTTT
14 | TRBJ1-1 | NA | TRBV4-1 | NA | CASSQDQALGEAFF | TGCGCCAGCAGCCAAGACCAGGCATTGGGTGAAGCTTTCTTT
14 | TRBJ1-6 | TRBD1 | TRBV11-2 | NA | CASRDRGPNSPLHF | TGTGCCAGCAGGGACAGGGGGCCTAATTCACCCCTCCACTTT
12 | TRBJ1-2 | NA | TRBV6-1 | NA | CASSEWGYGYTF | TGTGCCAGCAGTGAATGGGGATATGGCTACACCTTC
16 | TRBJ2-6 | NA | TRBV7-9 | NA | CASSIGDMAGANVLTF | TGTGCCAGCAGCATAGGGGACATGGCTGGGGCCAACGTCCTGACTTTC
15 | TRBJ2-2 | TRBD2 | TRBV19 | NA | CASSIQRGRNGELFF | TGTGCCAGTAGTATCCAGCGGGGGAGGAACGGGGAGCTGTTTTTT
15 | TRBJ1-1 | NA | TRBV27 | NA | CASSPPLSSTTEAFF | TGTGCCAGCAGTCCCCCGCTATCCTCTACCACTGAAGCTTTCTTT
12 | TRBJ2-1 | NA | TRBV4-1 | NA | CASSQDPNEQFF | TGCGCCAGCAGCCAAGACCCCAATGAGCAGTTCTTC
18 | TRBJ2-7 | TRBD2 | TRBV10-2 | once | CASSVPAGGVTAPYEQYF | TGCGCCAGCAGCGTACCTGCGGGAGGGGTGACTGCCCCCTACGAGCAGTACTTC
15 | TRBJ2-1 | TRBD1 | TRBV11-1 | NA | CASSLGQGAHYEQFF | TGTGCCAGCAGCTTAGGACAGGGTGCGCATTATGAGCAGTTCTTC
14 | TRBJ1-2 | NA | TRBV18 | few | CASSPGDRHYGYTF | TGTGCCAGCTCCCCCGGGGACCGTCACTATGGCTACACCTTC
13 | TRBJ2-2 | NA | TRBV7-9 | NA | CASSRGNTGELFF | TGTGCCAGCAGCCGCGGGAACACCGGGGAGCTGTTTTTT
13 | TRBJ1-4 | NA | TRBV2 | NA | CASNRGTHEKLFF | TGTGCCAGCAACCGGGGAACCCATGAAAAACTGTTTTTT
15 | TRBJ2-7 | NA | TRBV5-4 | NA | CASSLVQRTPYEQYF | TGTGCCAGCAGCTTAGTCCAGCGCACCCCCTACGAGCAGTACTTC
16 | TRBJ1-6 | NA | TRBV11-2 | NA | CASSSYSGQERSPLHF | TGTGCCAGCAGCTCCTACAGTGGGCAGGAGCGTTCACCCCTCCACTTT
16 | TRBJ1-2 | NA | TRBV7-2 | NA | CASSLEYSVRGYGYTF | TGTGCCAGCAGCTTAGAGTATTCAGTTAGAGGCTATGGCTACACCTTC
16 | TRBJ2-1 | NA | TRBV14 | NA | CASSQLGLQSHNEQFF | TGTGCCAGCAGCCAGTTGGGACTCCAAAGCCACAATGAGCAGTTCTTC
14 | TRBJ1-6 | NA | TRBV9 | NA | CASSVRGDNSPLHF | TGTGCCAGCAGCGTACGGGGGGATAATTCACCCCTCCACTTT
14 | TRBJ2-2 | NA | TRBV7-2 | NA | CASSFTETTGELFF | TGTGCCAGCAGCTTCACAGAAACCACCGGGGAGCTGTTTTTT
13 | TRBJ2-7 | NA | TRBV6-6 | NA | CASRTGSSYEQYF | TGTGCCAGCAGAACCGGGAGCTCCTACGAGCAGTACTTC
13 | TRBJ1-1 | NA | TRBV15 | NA | CATRERLNTEAFF | TGTGCCACCAGGGAACGGCTGAACACTGAAGCTTTCTTT
12 | TRBJ1-1 | NA | TRBV7-9 | NA | CASSYTGTEAFF | TGTGCCAGCAGCTATACGGGCACTGAAGCTTTCTTT
15 | TRBJ2-3 | TRBD2 | TRBV27 | NA | CASSLRTSGRDTQYF | TGTGCCAGCAGTTTACGGACTAGCGGCAGGGATACGCAGTATTTT
18 | TRBJ2-7 | NA | TRBV5-4 | NA | CASSSQGVRDGVSYEQYF | TGTGCCAGCAGCTCCCAAGGGGTTCGGGACGGTGTATCGTACGAGCAGTACTTC
14 | TRBJ1-1 | NA | TRBV29-1 | NA | CSVEDRGGATEAFF | TGCAGCGTTGAAGATAGGGGAGGGGCCACTGAAGCTTTCTTT
18 | TRBJ1-3 | TRBD1 | TRBV7-2 | NA | CASSLSGQTLLSGNTIYF | TGTGCCAGCAGCCTATCGGGACAGACTCTGCTATCCGGAAACACCATATATTTT
12 | TRBJ1-4 | NA | TRBV10-3 | NA | CATGTWERKLFF | TGTGCCACCGGGACCTGGGAGCGAAAACTGTTTTTT
14 | TRBJ1-6 | NA | TRBV11-2 | NA | CASSSRVHNSPLHF | TGTGCCAGCAGCTCCAGGGTTCATAATTCACCCCTCCACTTT
15 | TRBJ1-1 | NA | TRBV5-4 | NA | CASRIRESLNTEAFF | TGTGCCAGCAGGATACGGGAGAGTTTGAACACTGAAGCTTTCTTT
14 | TRBJ1-1 | NA | TRBV5-6 | NA | CASSWGQGWTEAFF | TGTGCCAGCAGCTGGGGGCAGGGGTGGACTGAAGCTTTCTTT
16 | TRBJ1-1 | TRBD1 | TRBV11-2 | once | CASSQTTGGTGTEAFF | TGTGCCAGCAGCCAAACGACAGGGGGCACGGGCACTGAAGCTTTCTTT
15 | TRBJ2-2 | NA | TRBV4-1 | NA | CASSQAAGPGGELFF | TGCGCCAGCAGCCAAGCTGCCGGCCCAGGCGGGGAGCTGTTTTTT
16 | TRBJ1-2 | TRBD1 | TRBV7-9 | NA | CASSSSGTGGIGGYTF | TGTGCCAGCAGCTCGTCCGGGACAGGGGGTATTGGTGGCTACACCTTC
11 | TRBJ1-2 | NA | TRBV19 | NA | CIHDPGYGYTF | TGTATTCATGATCCGGGGTACGGCTACACCTTC
13 | TRBJ1-1 | NA | TRBV10-3 | NA | CAISEVGASEAFF | TGTGCCATCAGTGAGGTAGGGGCGTCTGAAGCTTTCTTT
12 | TRBJ1-1 | NA | TRBV28 | NA | CAGSLFGSTAFF | TGTGCCGGCAGTTTATTCGGCAGTACAGCTTTCTTT
14 | TRBJ1-6 | NA | TRBV10-1 | NA | CASSEPGINSPLHF | TGCGCCAGCAGTGAGCCGGGAATCAACTCACCCCTCCACTTT
13 | TRBJ2-7 | NA | TRBV5-1 | NA | CASSLGGEREQYF | TGCGCCAGCAGCTTGGGTGGGGAACGGGAGCAGTACTTC
14 | TRBJ1-5 | NA | TRBV7-2 | NA | CASSLRLRNQPQHF | TGTGCCAGCAGCTTACGACTCCGAAATCAGCCCCAGCATTTT
16 | TRBJ1-1 | TRBD1 | TRBV7-9 | NA | CASSLPDRGLVTEAFF | TGTGCCAGCAGCTTACCTGACAGGGGTCTGGTCACTGAAGCTTTCTTT
13 | TRBJ1-1 | TRBD1 | TRBV6-6 | NA | CASSLQGVTEAFF | TGTGCCAGCAGCCTACAGGGGGTCACTGAAGCTTTCTTT
14 | TRBJ1-2 | NA | TRBV7-2 | NA | CASSNTPLYGGYTF | TGTGCCAGCAGCAACACCCCCCTTTATGGAGGCTACACCTTC
14 | TRBJ2-7 | NA | TRBV5-6 | NA | CASSSGQSPYEQYF | TGTGCCAGCAGCTCCGGACAGAGCCCCTACGAGCAGTACTTC
13 | TRBJ1-3 | NA | TRBV5-5 | NA | CASSLSTGNTIYF | TGTGCCAGCAGCTTGAGTACTGGAAACACCATATATTTT
14 | TRBJ2-7 | NA | TRBV14 | NA | CASSHRGWLYEQYF | TGTGCCAGCAGCCATCGGGGGTGGCTCTACGAGCAGTACTTC